The entry below gives a single T cell receptor beta chain sequence along with its context. Its specificity is unknown. CDR1 MDHEN and CDR2 SYDVKM come from the germline V gene. Trimming cost V 6 bases and J 0 bases, with 15 bases left between them. The CDR3 contains 15 residues. This entry comes from a study of shared clonotypes between healthy human individuals. General study findings and limits: Sorted-subset sequencing was shown by rarefaction to be incomplete despite large depth.

The assay was immunoSEQ multiplex PCR, and TCRdb's table has in-frame clones only and misses some. The sample includes 950,000 to 1,200,000 clones, roughly 80% of them seen just once. V is TRBV28 and J is TRBJ2-7; TRBD1 is a possible D gene (6 bases). This clonotype originated in a man aged 18-30 years in good health. Some clones in this sample may be carry-over from other donors' samples. The sequenced sample consisted of memory CD4+ T cells from PBMCs. Subset: CD45RA-negative fraction. CDR3 coding DNA: TGTGCCAGCAGCCGTTCTGGGGGCTTCTCCTACGAGCAGTACTTC. This gives the protein CASSRSGGFSYEQYF.